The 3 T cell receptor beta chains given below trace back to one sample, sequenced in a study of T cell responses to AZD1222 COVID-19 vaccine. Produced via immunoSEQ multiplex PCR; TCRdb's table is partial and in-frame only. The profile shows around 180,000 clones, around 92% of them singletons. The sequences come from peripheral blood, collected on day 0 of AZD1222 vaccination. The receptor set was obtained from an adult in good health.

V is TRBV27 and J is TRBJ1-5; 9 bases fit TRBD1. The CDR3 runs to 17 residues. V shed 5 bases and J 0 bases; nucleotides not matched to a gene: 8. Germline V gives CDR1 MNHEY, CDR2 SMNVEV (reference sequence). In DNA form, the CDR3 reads TGTGCCAGCAGTCCAGGGACAGGGCTCGATAGCAATCAGCCCCAGCATTTT. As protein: CASSPGTGLDSNQPQHF.

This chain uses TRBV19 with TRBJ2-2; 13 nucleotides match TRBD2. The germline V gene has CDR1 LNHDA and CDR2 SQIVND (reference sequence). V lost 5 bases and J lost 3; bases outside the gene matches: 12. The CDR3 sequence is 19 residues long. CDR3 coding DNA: TGTGCCAGTAGTGCGCGACTAGCGGGAGGTCTTGGGGACACCGGGGAGCTGTTTTTT. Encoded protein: CASSARLAGGLGDTGELFF.

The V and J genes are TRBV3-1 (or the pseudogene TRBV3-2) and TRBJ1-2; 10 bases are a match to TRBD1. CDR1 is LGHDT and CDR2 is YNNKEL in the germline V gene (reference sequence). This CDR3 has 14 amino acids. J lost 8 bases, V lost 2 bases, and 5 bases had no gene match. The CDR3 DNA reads TGTGCCAGCAGCCAACTGACAGGGGGCGACGGCTACACCTTC. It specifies CASSQLTGGDGYTF.